This T cell receptor beta chain derives from a study of T and B cells in COVID-19 patients. General observations from the study: Of 2,331 TCR clusters found only in the recovered cohort, 25 to 35 had low generation probability. In COVID-19 patients, T cell receptor beta variable and joining gene use was reportedly strongly skewed.

In the case of this clonotype: The antigen remains unidentified.

This CDR3 comprises 14 residues. Germline CDR1 and CDR2: MNHEY and SVGAGI. V gave up 6 bases and J gave up 3 bases; unmatched junction bases: 4. TRB rearrangements were amplified by multiplex PCR with BIOMED2 TRB-A/B primers. TCRdb reprocessed the multiplex PCR reads via MiXCR and lists one record per CDR3 protein. The sample lists 5,500 to 7,000 distinct CDR3 sequences, roughly a quarter occurring once. From blood, roughly 220-550 ng of genomic DNA served as TRB template. The clonotype comes from a human donor with active COVID-19. The donor label of this sample is uncertain. The chain uses TRBV6-5 and TRBJ2-7; the match to TRBD1 covers 11 bases. The specimen was blood. Written as DNA, the CDR3 is TGTGCCAGCAGCTTCGGGACAGGGGGCTACGAGCAGTACTTC. Its protein product is CASSFGTGGYEQYF.